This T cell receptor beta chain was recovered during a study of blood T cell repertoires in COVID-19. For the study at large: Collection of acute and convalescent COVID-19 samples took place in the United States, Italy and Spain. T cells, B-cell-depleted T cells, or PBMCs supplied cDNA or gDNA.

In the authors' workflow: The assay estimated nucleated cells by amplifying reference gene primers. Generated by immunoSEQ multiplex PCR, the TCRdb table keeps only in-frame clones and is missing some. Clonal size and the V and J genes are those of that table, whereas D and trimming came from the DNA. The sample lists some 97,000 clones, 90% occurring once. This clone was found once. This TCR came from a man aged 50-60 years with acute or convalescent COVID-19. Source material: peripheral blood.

The CDR3 DNA reads as TGTGCCAGCAGTTATTTCACCGGGACAGGACCGTCCGAGCAGTACTTC. Protein product: CASSYFTGTGPSEQYF. The chain uses TRBV27 and TRBJ2-7, with 8 bases that match TRBD1. This CDR3 is 16 amino acids long. The germline CDR1 and CDR2 sequences are MNHEY and SMNVEV (reference sequence). V lost 4 bases, J lost 6 bases, and 14 bases stayed unmatched.